The clone carrying this T cell receptor (beta chain) was counted once. Its specificity is unknown. Investigators divided CD4+ cells into CD45RA+ naive and CD45RA-negative memory subsets. This specimen belongs to a study of shared clonotypes between healthy human individuals. Study overall: Three plates were used per donor for CD4 naive, three for CD4 memory, two for CD8 naive and one for CD8 memory.

Study-wide results and caveats: Generally, naive subsets came out with larger estimated richness than memory subsets.

Only in-frame clones appear in the TCRdb table, and some are missing; sequencing was by immunoSEQ multiplex PCR. The table lists roughly 2,300,000 clones, under 95% of them singletons, with 0.3% to 0.45% in the top ten. Germline values: CDR1 SEHNR, CDR2 FQNEAQ (reference sequence). This CDR3 has 15 amino acids. Trimming at V came to 3 bases and at J to 6 bases, leaving 4 bases not matched to a gene. The rearrangement links TRBV7-9 to TRBJ2-3; 12 bases align to TRBD1. The sequencing input was naive CD4+ T cells from PBMCs. As to subset: CD45RA+ positively selected. This TCR was sampled from a man between 18 and 35 years old in good health. Some clones in this sample may be carry-over from other donors' samples. CDR3: CASSLGTGGFDTQYF. CDR3 DNA: TGTGCCAGCAGCTTGGGGACAGGGGGCTTCGATACGCAGTATTTT. The whole variable domain, filled in from reference TRBV7-9 and TRBJ2-3, reads DTGVSQNPRHKITKRGQNVTFRCDPISEHNRLYWYRQTLGQGPEFLTYFQNEAQLEKSRLLSDRFSAERPKGSFSTLEIQRTEQGDSAMYLCASSLGTGGFDTQYFGPGTRLTVL.